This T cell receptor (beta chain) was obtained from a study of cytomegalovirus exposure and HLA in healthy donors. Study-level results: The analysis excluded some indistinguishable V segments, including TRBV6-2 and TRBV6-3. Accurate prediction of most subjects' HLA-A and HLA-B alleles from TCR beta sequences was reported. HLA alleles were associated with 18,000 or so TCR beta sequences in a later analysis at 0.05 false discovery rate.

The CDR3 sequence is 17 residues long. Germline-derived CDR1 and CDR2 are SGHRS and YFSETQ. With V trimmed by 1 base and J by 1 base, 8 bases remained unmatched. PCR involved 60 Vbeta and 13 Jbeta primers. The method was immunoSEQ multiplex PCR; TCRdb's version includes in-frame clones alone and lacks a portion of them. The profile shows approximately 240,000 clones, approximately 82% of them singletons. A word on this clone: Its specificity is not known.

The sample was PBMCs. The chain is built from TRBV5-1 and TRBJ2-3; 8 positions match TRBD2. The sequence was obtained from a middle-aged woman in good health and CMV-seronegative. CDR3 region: CASSLLGGRGGTDTQYF. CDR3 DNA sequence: TGCGCCAGCAGCTTGTTAGGAGGGCGGGGGGGCACAGATACGCAGTATTTT.